These T cell receptor beta chains were read from a single sample in a study of shared clonotypes between healthy human individuals. Here immunoSEQ multiplex PCR was the method, and the copy in TCRdb shows in-frame clones only, minus some. The sample holds about 2.5 million clones, 85% to 95% seen once. Sequenced material: naive CD4+ T cells from PBMCs. These receptors originate from a man aged 18 to 30 in good health. Some clones in this sample may be carry-over from other donors' samples. CDR3s include the opening cysteine and the closing phenylalanine or tryptophan. Each record gives: D gene, J gene, V gene, clone size, CDR3 DNA, CDR3 protein. A D gene is named only where the DNA matches it firmly. Clone size is not always given. Where it is, it says once, few, many or a class for expanded clones.

d_gene: TRBD2
j_gene: TRBJ2-1
v_gene: TRBV28
abundance: .
CDR3nt: TGTGCCAGCAGCCTAGCGGGAGGGCCCTACAATGAGCAGTTCTTC
CDR3aa: CASSLAGGPYNEQFF

d_gene: .
j_gene: TRBJ2-7
v_gene: TRBV19
abundance: .
CDR3nt: TGTGCCAGTAGTAATGGAGTTGGGGGAGCTTCCTACGAGCAGTACTTC
CDR3aa: CASSNGVGGASYEQYF

d_gene: .
j_gene: TRBJ2-3
v_gene: TRBV11-2
abundance: .
CDR3nt: TGTGCCAGCACCCCCCGAGCTAGCACAGATACGCAGTATTTT
CDR3aa: CASTPRASTDTQYF

d_gene: TRBD1
j_gene: TRBJ2-5
v_gene: TRBV28
abundance: .
CDR3nt: TGTGCCAGCAGTTCGGGGACAGGGGGTACGGCCCAGTACTTC
CDR3aa: CASSSGTGGTAQYF

d_gene: .
j_gene: TRBJ2-7
v_gene: TRBV2
abundance: .
CDR3nt: TGTGCCAGCACGTCACAGGGTGAAGCCTACGAGCAGTACTTC
CDR3aa: CASTSQGEAYEQYF

d_gene: TRBD1
j_gene: TRBJ2-6
v_gene: TRBV7-3
abundance: .
CDR3nt: TGTGCCAGCAGCTCCGGACAGGGGCATGCCGGGGCCAACGTCCTGACTTTC
CDR3aa: CASSSGQGHAGANVLTF

d_gene: .
j_gene: TRBJ1-1
v_gene: TRBV7-3
abundance: once
CDR3nt: TGTGCCAGCAGCTTAGGAGTGGCCACTGAAGCTTTCTTT
CDR3aa: CASSLGVATEAFF

d_gene: .
j_gene: TRBJ2-7
v_gene: TRBV5-1
abundance: once
CDR3nt: TGCGCCAGCAGCTCCGTTAGCTCCTACGAGCAGTACTTC
CDR3aa: CASSSVSSYEQYF

d_gene: .
j_gene: TRBJ2-6
v_gene: TRBV27
abundance: .
CDR3nt: TGTGCCAGCAGTTTAGGGCGGTGGGGCATCTCTGGGGCCAACGTCCTGACTTTC
CDR3aa: CASSLGRWGISGANVLTF

d_gene: TRBD2
j_gene: TRBJ2-2
v_gene: TRBV6-5
abundance: .
CDR3nt: TGTGCCAGCAGTTACAGAGTAGCGGGATCCGGGGAGCTGTTTTTT
CDR3aa: CASSYRVAGSGELFF

d_gene: .
j_gene: TRBJ2-4
v_gene: TRBV25-1
abundance: .
CDR3nt: TGTGCCAGCAGTGAATCGTCGAAGGGAGCCAAAAACATTCAGTACTTC
CDR3aa: CASSESSKGAKNIQYF

d_gene: .
j_gene: TRBJ1-2
v_gene: TRBV29-1
abundance: .
CDR3nt: TGCAGCGTTTCCCCGGGGGGAACTAACTATGGCTACACCTTC
CDR3aa: CSVSPGGTNYGYTF

d_gene: .
j_gene: TRBJ2-1
v_gene: TRBV7-9
abundance: once
CDR3nt: TGTGCCAGCAGCTTAGTAGAGGGATTTAAATTGGGGGATGAGCAGTTCTTC
CDR3aa: CASSLVEGFKLGDEQFF

d_gene: TRBD2
j_gene: TRBJ2-1
v_gene: TRBV28
abundance: few
CDR3nt: TGTGCCAGCAGTCACGCGGGGGGCTCCTACAATGAGCAGTTCTTC
CDR3aa: CASSHAGGSYNEQFF

d_gene: .
j_gene: TRBJ2-1
v_gene: TRBV27
abundance: few
CDR3nt: TGTGCCAGCAGGGCCTTAGCGGAGCAGTTCTTC
CDR3aa: CASRALAEQFF

d_gene: .
j_gene: TRBJ2-2
v_gene: TRBV7-9
abundance: .
CDR3nt: TGTGCCAGCAGCGGGTCGAACACCGGGGAGCTGTTTTTT
CDR3aa: CASSGSNTGELFF

d_gene: .
j_gene: TRBJ2-5
v_gene: TRBV15
abundance: .
CDR3nt: TGTGCCACCAGCTATTTAAGGGAGACCCAGTACTTC
CDR3aa: CATSYLRETQYF

d_gene: TRBD2
j_gene: TRBJ2-1
v_gene: TRBV10-1
abundance: once
CDR3nt: TGCGCCAGCACCGAAGGGACTAGCGGGAGCAATGAGCAGTTCTTC
CDR3aa: CASTEGTSGSNEQFF

d_gene: TRBD2
j_gene: TRBJ2-7
v_gene: TRBV27
abundance: .
CDR3nt: TGTGCCAGCAGTTTTCGACTAGCGGACGAGCAGTACTTC
CDR3aa: CASSFRLADEQYF

d_gene: .
j_gene: TRBJ1-1
v_gene: TRBV14
abundance: .
CDR3nt: TGTGCCAGCAGCCAAGTTCAGCGACCCCGTACTGAAGCTTTCTTT
CDR3aa: CASSQVQRPRTEAFF

d_gene: TRBD2
j_gene: TRBJ2-1
v_gene: TRBV19
abundance: .
CDR3nt: TGTGCCAGTGATCCCAGTGATAGCGGGATGCAGTTCTTC
CDR3aa: CASDPSDSGMQFF

d_gene: TRBD1
j_gene: TRBJ2-3
v_gene: TRBV18
abundance: .
CDR3nt: TGTGCCAGCTCGCCGAACAGGGGGACTAGCACAGATACGCAGTATTTT
CDR3aa: CASSPNRGTSTDTQYF

d_gene: .
j_gene: TRBJ2-1
v_gene: TRBV7-9
abundance: .
CDR3nt: TGTGCCAGCAGCTTAGAGACTGAGCAGTTCTTC
CDR3aa: CASSLETEQFF

d_gene: .
j_gene: TRBJ1-5
v_gene: TRBV29-1
abundance: once
CDR3nt: TGCAGCGTTGAAGATGGGGGAGGTCGCGGCAATCAGCCCCAGCATTTT
CDR3aa: CSVEDGGGRGNQPQHF

d_gene: TRBD2
j_gene: TRBJ2-1
v_gene: TRBV6-1
abundance: .
CDR3nt: TGTGCCAGCAGTGGACTAGCGGGACCGTCCTACAATGAGCAGTTCTTC
CDR3aa: CASSGLAGPSYNEQFF

d_gene: TRBD2
j_gene: TRBJ2-3
v_gene: TRBV7-2
abundance: .
CDR3nt: TGTGCCAGCAGCCCGGGACTAGCGATTACAGATACGCAGTATTTT
CDR3aa: CASSPGLAITDTQYF

d_gene: .
j_gene: TRBJ2-3
v_gene: TRBV7-3
abundance: .
CDR3nt: TGTGCCAGCAGCTTATCCAGATCTAGCACAGATACGCAGTATTTT
CDR3aa: CASSLSRSSTDTQYF

d_gene: .
j_gene: TRBJ2-7
v_gene: TRBV28
abundance: .
CDR3nt: TGTGCCAGCAGTTTATCGCAGGGTCTTCGTTACGAGCAGTACTTC
CDR3aa: CASSLSQGLRYEQYF

d_gene: TRBD2
j_gene: TRBJ2-5
v_gene: TRBV5-1
abundance: .
CDR3nt: TGCGCCAGCAGCTTGGGTTCAGCGGGACGTTCAGAGACCCAGTACTTC
CDR3aa: CASSLGSAGRSETQYF

d_gene: TRBD1
j_gene: TRBJ1-1
v_gene: TRBV19
abundance: .
CDR3nt: TGTGCCAGTATTGAACGGACAGGGCAAAGTGAAGCTTTCTTT
CDR3aa: CASIERTGQSEAFF

d_gene: .
j_gene: TRBJ2-5
v_gene: TRBV5-4
abundance: .
CDR3nt: TGTGCCAGCAGCTTGGGTGGCGGGAAAGGAGCAGAGACCCAGTACTTC
CDR3aa: CASSLGGGKGAETQYF

d_gene: .
j_gene: TRBJ2-1
v_gene: TRBV7-2
abundance: .
CDR3nt: TGTGCCAGCAGCTTAGCGGGAGGTATCGATGAGCAGTTCTTC
CDR3aa: CASSLAGGIDEQFF

d_gene: TRBD2
j_gene: TRBJ2-3
v_gene: TRBV4-1
abundance: .
CDR3nt: TGCGCCAGCAGCCTACGGACTAGCGGAACAGATACGCAGTATTTT
CDR3aa: CASSLRTSGTDTQYF

d_gene: .
j_gene: TRBJ1-2
v_gene: TRBV28
abundance: .
CDR3nt: TGTGCCAGCAGACTGGAAGGACAGAGTCTCTATGGCTACACCTTC
CDR3aa: CASRLEGQSLYGYTF

d_gene: .
j_gene: TRBJ1-1
v_gene: TRBV7-8
abundance: .
CDR3nt: TGTGCCAGCAGCTTAGGGTTGGGTAGAGAAACTGAAGCTTTCTTT
CDR3aa: CASSLGLGRETEAFF

d_gene: .
j_gene: TRBJ2-6
v_gene: TRBV29-1
abundance: .
CDR3nt: TGCAGCGTTGGGACGGCCCCCAGAGGGGCCAACGTCCTGACTTTC
CDR3aa: CSVGTAPRGANVLTF

d_gene: .
j_gene: TRBJ1-1
v_gene: TRBV7-8
abundance: .
CDR3nt: TGTGCCAGCAGCCCCTCCGACAGAGTTTTTGAAGCTTTCTTT
CDR3aa: CASSPSDRVFEAFF

d_gene: TRBD2
j_gene: TRBJ2-4
v_gene: TRBV27
abundance: .
CDR3nt: TGTGCCAGCAGTTTCCTCTCCGGGACTAGGCCAAACATTCAGTACTTC
CDR3aa: CASSFLSGTRPNIQYF

d_gene: TRBD1
j_gene: TRBJ2-1
v_gene: TRBV7-2
abundance: once
CDR3nt: TGTGCCAGCAGGAATTCAGGGGGCTATAATGAGCAGTTCTTC
CDR3aa: CASRNSGGYNEQFF

d_gene: .
j_gene: TRBJ2-5
v_gene: TRBV15
abundance: .
CDR3nt: TGTGCCACCAGCAGAGGGGGGTTTGGGGAGACCCAGTACTTC
CDR3aa: CATSRGGFGETQYF

d_gene: .
j_gene: TRBJ2-7
v_gene: TRBV18
abundance: .
CDR3nt: TGTGCCAGCTCACCGCGCACCCTGAGCTCCTACGAGCAGTACTTC
CDR3aa: CASSPRTLSSYEQYF

d_gene: .
j_gene: TRBJ2-1
v_gene: TRBV7-9
abundance: .
CDR3nt: TGTGCCAGCAGCCCAACAGGGTGGGAGCAGTTCTTC
CDR3aa: CASSPTGWEQFF

d_gene: .
j_gene: TRBJ1-5
v_gene: TRBV27
abundance: .
CDR3nt: TGTGCCAGCAGTCGGGGGGCAGGGCCGGTTTGGGGGCCCCAGCATTTT
CDR3aa: CASSRGAGPVWGPQHF

d_gene: TRBD1
j_gene: TRBJ2-1
v_gene: TRBV5-1
abundance: .
CDR3nt: TGCGCCAGCAGCGGGGGGACAGGCTCCTACAATGAGCAGTTCTTC
CDR3aa: CASSGGTGSYNEQFF

d_gene: TRBD1
j_gene: TRBJ2-1
v_gene: TRBV7-2
abundance: .
CDR3nt: TGTGCCAGCAGCTTCGACAGGGTTGGCTACAATGAGCAGTTCTTC
CDR3aa: CASSFDRVGYNEQFF

d_gene: .
j_gene: TRBJ2-7
v_gene: TRBV28
abundance: .
CDR3nt: TGTGCCAGCAAACTCCCCGGACCATACGAGCAGTACTTC
CDR3aa: CASKLPGPYEQYF

d_gene: TRBD2
j_gene: TRBJ2-5
v_gene: TRBV9
abundance: .
CDR3nt: TGTGCCAGCAGCGGACTAGCTCAAGAGACCCAGTACTTC
CDR3aa: CASSGLAQETQYF

d_gene: .
j_gene: TRBJ1-2
v_gene: TRBV5-4
abundance: .
CDR3nt: TGTGCCAGCAGCTTGGTGGGACCCGCGAGCTATGGCTACACCTTC
CDR3aa: CASSLVGPASYGYTF

d_gene: .
j_gene: TRBJ2-5
v_gene: TRBV9
abundance: .
CDR3nt: TGTGCCAGCAGCGTAGGCACATCTGAGACCCAGTACTTC
CDR3aa: CASSVGTSETQYF

d_gene: .
j_gene: TRBJ2-1
v_gene: TRBV9
abundance: few
CDR3nt: TGTGCCAGCAGCGAGTCGGTTGCCAATGAGCAGTTCTTC
CDR3aa: CASSESVANEQFF

d_gene: TRBD1
j_gene: TRBJ1-1
v_gene: TRBV6-5
abundance: .
CDR3nt: TGTGCCAGCAGTTCCGCGACAGGGACTAAAACTGAAGCTTTCTTT
CDR3aa: CASSSATGTKTEAFF

d_gene: .
j_gene: TRBJ2-1
v_gene: TRBV5-4
abundance: .
CDR3nt: TGTGCCAGCAGCTTGGCCCCAGGGCTGGCCTACAATGAGCAGTTCTTC
CDR3aa: CASSLAPGLAYNEQFF

d_gene: .
j_gene: TRBJ2-7
v_gene: TRBV5-1
abundance: .
CDR3nt: TGCGCCAGCAGTCCGGGACATACCTACGAGCAGTACTTC
CDR3aa: CASSPGHTYEQYF

d_gene: TRBD1
j_gene: TRBJ1-5
v_gene: TRBV6-1
abundance: .
CDR3nt: TGTGCCAGCAGTCCCGGACAGGGAGTTTATCAGCCCCAGCATTTT
CDR3aa: CASSPGQGVYQPQHF

d_gene: TRBD1
j_gene: TRBJ1-4
v_gene: TRBV15
abundance: .
CDR3nt: TGTGCCACCAGCAGTCAGGACAGGGGGGCCGAAAAACTGTTTTTT
CDR3aa: CATSSQDRGAEKLFF